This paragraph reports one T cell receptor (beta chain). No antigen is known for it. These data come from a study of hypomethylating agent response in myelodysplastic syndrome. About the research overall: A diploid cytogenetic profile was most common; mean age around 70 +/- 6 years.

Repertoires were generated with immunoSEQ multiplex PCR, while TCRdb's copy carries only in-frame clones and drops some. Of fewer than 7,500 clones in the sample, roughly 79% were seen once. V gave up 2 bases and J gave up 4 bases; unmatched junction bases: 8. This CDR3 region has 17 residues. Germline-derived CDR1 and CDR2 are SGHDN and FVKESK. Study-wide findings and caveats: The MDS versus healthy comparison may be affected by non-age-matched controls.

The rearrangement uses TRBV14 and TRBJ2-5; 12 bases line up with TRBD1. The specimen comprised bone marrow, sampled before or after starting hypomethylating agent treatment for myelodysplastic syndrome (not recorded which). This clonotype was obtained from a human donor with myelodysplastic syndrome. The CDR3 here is CASSQMIGDRGRETQYF. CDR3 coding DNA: TGTGCCAGCAGCCAAATGATCGGGGACAGGGGGCGAGAGACCCAGTACTTC.